Sequencing of this TCR beta chain was carried out in a study of cytomegalovirus exposure and HLA in healthy donors. Study observations and caveats: There were 150 to 200 TCR beta chains listed as cytomegalovirus-associated.

With regard to this clone: Antigen: not known.

Germline CDR1 SGHNT, CDR2 YYREEE (reference sequence). CDR3 length: 17 amino acids. Trimming took 4 bases from V and 1 from J, leaving 20 bases between them. The PCR ran on 60 Vbeta and 13 Jbeta primers. Profiling relied on immunoSEQ multiplex PCR, and the TCRdb table lists in-frame clones only, not all of them. The table lists 150,000 to 200,000 clones, 65% to 80% of them singletons. All donors participated as healthy donors of bone marrow. At collection, donors were nominally healthy, but unrecorded immune exposures were probable. The sequenced sample was PBMCs. V gene TRBV5-4 combines with J gene TRBJ1-1; D perhaps matches TRBD1 (6 bases). This receptor was identified in a woman aged 40 to 50 in good health and CMV-seronegative. The CDR3 loop is CASSRAQQGNRNTEAFF. CDR3 nucleotide sequence: TGTGCCAGCAGCAGGGCGCAACAGGGTAATCGGAACACTGAAGCTTTCTTT.